A selection of T cell receptor beta chains follows, all from one sample in a study of CD8 T cells in Susac syndrome. MiXCR was run by TCRdb on the immunoSEQ multiplex PCR reads, yielding one entry per CDR3 protein. The sample lists approximately 110,000 distinct CDR3 sequences, 85% to 95% seen once, with roughly 0.31% in the top ten. The sequenced material came from CD8+ T cells from PBMCs. The receptors stem from a human donor with multiple sclerosis. The CDR3 runs from the conserved cysteine through the conserved F or W.

V gene	J gene	CDR3 protein
TRBV5-6	TRBJ2-5	CASSPGQGGQTQYF
TRBV28	TRBJ2-1	CASSSSRGGPEQFF
TRBV4-1	TRBJ2-2	CASSQEAGGRRAGELFF
TRBV15	TRBJ2-5	CATSRDLGAAGTQYF
TRBV7-9	TRBJ1-2	CASSLAGQTAPYGYTF
TRBV5-1	TRBJ2-6	CASSGERGGANVLTF
TRBV29-1	TRBJ1-2	CSALTGINYGYTF
TRBV10-3	TRBJ1-1	CAITKGPSPGTEAFF
TRBV7-9	TRBJ1-6	CASSSPGGSSPLHF
TRBV20-1	TRBJ2-5	CSARPPSGTGGVLVQETQYF
TRBV5-4	TRBJ1-1	CAIKGFKNTEAFF
TRBV19	TRBJ2-1	CASSIHPYNEQFF
TRBV9	TRBJ2-2	CASSVAGLAGGGTGELFF
TRBV7-8	TRBJ1-2	CASSFGRGDYGYTF
TRBV12-3/TRBV12-4	TRBJ2-5	CASSLHPGKETQYF
TRBV4-1	TRBJ1-1	CASSQNLGAYTEAFF
TRBV7-3	TRBJ2-3	CASSLVDGTSGAHTDTQYF
TRBV15	TRBJ1-2	CATPETRNYGYTF